The 12 T cell receptor beta chains in this list originate from one sample, sequenced in a study of breast tumors, draining lymph nodes, adjacent tissues. Breast cancer patients provided tissue from their axillary draining lymph nodes. TCRdb passed the multiplex PCR reads through MiXCR, listing each CDR3 protein once. The table includes approximately 90,000 distinct CDR3 sequences, approximately 31% detected once. The specimen was axillary lymph node tissue. The receptors derive from a female donor with breast cancer. Some clones in this sample may be carry-over from other donors' samples.

This clonotype was observed many times. The chain is built from TRBV9 and TRBJ2-2; 9 bases are shared with TRBD2. With V trimmed by 4 bases and J by 4 bases, 11 bases remained unmatched. Germline V gene sequence: CDR1 SGDLS, CDR2 YYNGEE. The CDR3 runs to 17 residues. The CDR3 protein is CASSLGRAGGGTGELFF. The CDR3 region has the DNA TGTGCCAGCAGCCTCGGGAGAGCGGGAGGAGGCACCGGGGAGCTGTTTTTT.

This clonotype was observed many times. V usage is TRBV7-9 and J usage is TRBJ2-5; 7 bases agree with TRBD1. Unmatched junction bases numbered 6, after V lost 2 bases and J lost 3 bases. The CDR3 loop spans 15 amino acids. Germline V gene sequence: CDR1 SEHNR, CDR2 FQNEAQ (reference sequence). CDR3 amino acids: CASSLKQGLKETQYF. CDR3 DNA sequence: TGTGCCAGCAGCTTAAAACAGGGGTTGAAAGAGACCCAGTACTTC.

Many counts were recorded for this clonotype. A read error may explain this, as a much larger clone is one base away. The chain employs TRBV5-1 and TRBJ2-7; tentative D call: TRBD1 (6 bases). CDR1 SGHRS and CDR2 YFSETQ come from the germline V gene. This CDR3 has 13 residues. This chain's CDR3 is CASSPRTAYDQYF. The CDR3 DNA reads TGCGCCAGCAGCCCTCGGACAGCCTACGACCAGTACTTC.

The sample holds many counts of this clonotype. The chain uses TRBV7-2 and TRBJ2-7, with D maybe TRBD1 (5 bases). Germline-derived CDR1 and CDR2 are SGHTA and FQGNSA. V lost 0 bases, J lost 3 bases, and 15 bases lay in between. The CDR3 is 16 amino acids. The CDR3 sequence is CASSLAGQPGGYEQYF. The CDR3 region has the DNA TGTGCCAGCAGCTTAGCGGGGCAGCCAGGTGGCTACGAGCAGTACTTC.

This clonotype was recorded a few times. This sequence may be a read error, since a much larger clone differs from it by one base. The V gene is TRBV11-3, the J gene TRBJ2-2; 10 bases are a match to TRBD1. This CDR3 has 15 residues. Germline lookup yields CDR1 SGHNT and CDR2 YENEEA. After removal of 5 bases from V and 4 bases from J, the junction contained 4 bases not matched to a gene. The CDR3 sequence is CASSPGQGTTGELFF. The CDR3 DNA is TGTGCCAGCAGCCCGGGACAGGGGACCACCGGGGAGCTGTTTTTT.

This clonotype was observed many times. V gene TRBV12-3 or TRBV12-4 combines with J gene TRBJ2-7; unclear D gene. The CDR3 loop spans 13 amino acids. The V and J ends lost 7 bases and 3 bases respectively, with 13 bases between them. This CDR3 reads CASTLNSGYEQYF. CDR3 coding DNA: TGTGCCAGCACCCTGAACTCTGGCTACGAGCAGTACTTC.

This clonotype was seen a few times. With a much larger clone just one base away, this may be a read error. The chain links TRBV6-5 to TRBJ1-3; 7 bases map to TRBD1. This CDR3 comprises 14 residues. The V segment lost 5 bases and the J segment 3 bases; nucleotides outside the gene matches: 4. From germline, CDR1 is MNHEY and CDR2 SVGAGI. This chain's CDR3 is CASSHGQDGNTIYF. The CDR3 nucleotides read TGTGCCAGCAGTCACGGACAGGATGGAAACACCATATATTTT.

This clonotype came up many times. The gene calls are TRBV20-1 and TRBJ2-1, with D unclear. This CDR3 has 14 residues. Trimming removed 1 base from V and 5 bases from J, with 12 bases in between. Germline CDR1 is DFQATT and CDR2 is SNEGSKA (reference sequence). CDR3 sequence: CSARVAARDNEQFF. The CDR3 region has the DNA TGCAGTGCTAGAGTTGCGGCTAGAGACAATGAGCAGTTCTTC.

This clonotype has just a few counts. The chain links TRBV5-6 to TRBJ1-1; D is ambiguous. The V end was cut by 2 bases, the J end by 0 bases, with 11 bases between. Germline V CDR1 and CDR2: SGHDT, YYEEEE. The CDR3 is 15 amino acids. The CDR3 DNA reads TGTGCCAGCAGCTTTTTAGTCAGCCTGAACACTGAAGCTTTCTTT. Protein sequence: CASSFLVSLNTEAFF.

Regarding this clonotype: With a much larger clone just one base away, this may be a read error. CDR3 loop: CSAGARVSYARYF. In DNA form, the CDR3 reads TGCAGTGCGGGGGCTAGAGTCTCCTACGCGCGGTACTTC. The rearrangement uses TRBV20-1 and TRBJ2-7; possible D gene TRBD1, 6 bases. Germline V lookup: CDR1 DFQATT, CDR2 SNEGSKA (reference sequence). This CDR3 spans 13 amino acids. The V gene lost 6 bases and the J gene lost 12 bases, with 24 bases spanning the gap.

The table lists this clonotype with many counts. The chain is built from TRBV20-1 and TRBJ2-5, with a weak D call TRBD2 (5 bases). Trimming left V 2 bases short and J 2 bases short, with 6 bases between. Germline assignment: CDR1 DFQATT and CDR2 SNEGSKA (reference sequence). CDR3 size: 12 residues. CDR3: CSARTGQETQYF. In DNA, the CDR3 is TGCAGTGCTAGAACGGGACAAGAGACCCAGTACTTC.

The table lists this clonotype with many counts. The chain joins TRBV18 to TRBJ2-1, with a weak D call TRBD1 (5 bases). V was shortened by 3 bases and J by 5 bases, with 8 bases between the two germline ends. The CDR3 sequence is 13 residues long. Germline V lookup: CDR1 KGHSH, CDR2 LQKENI. The DNA for the CDR3 is TGTGCCAGCTCACCGACGACAGACAATGAGCAGTTCTTC. It codes for CASSPTTDNEQFF. Supplemented by reference TRBV18 and TRBJ2-1, the full variable domain reads NAGVMQNPRHLVRRRGQEARLRCSPMKGHSHVYWYRQLPEEGLKFMVYLQKENIIDESGMPKERFSAEFPKEGPSILRIQQVVRGDSAAYFCASSPTTDNEQFFGPGTRLTVL.